Following are 2 T cell receptor beta chains from one sample sequenced in a study of blood T cell repertoires in COVID-19 (dated by TCRdb to about 2020). The library was made by the immunoSEQ multiplex PCR assay. The source is immuneACCESS, and TCRdb retained only in-frame sequences with V and J called. Part of the clones is not carried over; for the studies checked, unresolved V genes explain less than half of this, and the remainder is unexplained. This sample lists 140,000 to 150,000 clones; around 87% were detected once. The ten top clones hold roughly 37% of the sample. Sequences were obtained from peripheral blood. The source of these receptors is a man aged 45-65 years who had recovered from COVID-19.

This clone came up once. The gene calls are TRBV6-2 or TRBV6-3 and TRBJ1-2; D gene uncertain. The CDR3 is made up of 15 amino acids. Trimming cost V 2 bases and J 2 bases, with 12 bases left between them. Germline values: CDR1 MNHEY, CDR2 SVGEGT. The CDR3 here is CASSYDYDNNYGYTF. As DNA, the CDR3 is TGTGCCAGCAGTTACGATTACGACAACAACTATGGCTACACCTTC.

The chain uses TRBV6-4 and TRBJ2-3, with 10 bases that match TRBD2. V gave up 5 bases and J gave up 0 bases; unmatched junction bases: 11. The germline CDR1 and CDR2 sequences are MRHNA and SNTAGT. This CDR3 is 18 amino acids long. CDR3 sequence (DNA): TGTGCCAGCAGTACCGGGACTAGCGCAACCTATAGCACAGATACGCAGTATTTT. This translates into CASSTGTSATYSTDTQYF.